The next 27 T cell receptor beta chains were all read from a single sample in a study of cytomegalovirus exposure and HLA in healthy donors. The PCR had 60 Vbeta and 13 Jbeta primers. Here immunoSEQ multiplex PCR was the method, and the copy in TCRdb shows in-frame clones only, minus some. In the table there are about 99,000 clones, 75% to 80% of which are singletons. The sample taken for sequencing was PBMCs. All receptors derive from a man in his sixties in good health and CMV-seropositive.

A remark on this clone: Different DNA sequences within this sample yield the same CDR3. CDR3 sequence: CASSLAGTNTGELFF. As DNA, the CDR3 is TGCGCCAGCAGCTTAGCGGGTACGAACACCGGGGAGCTGTTTTTT. The chain carries TRBV10-2 and TRBJ2-2; TRBD2 matches 7 bases. Trimming cost V 6 bases and J 0 bases; bases outside gene matches: 4. This CDR3 has 15 amino acids. CDR1 is WSHSY and CDR2 is SAAADI in the germline V gene.

The V gene is TRBV28, the J gene TRBJ2-7, with D perhaps TRBD1 (5 bases). V lost 0 bases to trimming and J lost 2 bases, with 11 bases between them. Germline-derived CDR1 and CDR2 are MDHEN and SYDVKM. This CDR3 contains 15 residues. CDR3 nucleotides: TGTGCCAGCAGTTTATGGGCGGCAGGGCCCTACGAGCAGTACTTC. This sequence encodes CASSLWAAGPYEQYF.

The chain recombines TRBV6-5 with TRBJ1-2; tentative D call: TRBD1 (6 bases). This CDR3 spans 15 amino acids. Germline V gene sequence: CDR1 MNHEY, CDR2 SVGAGI. V lost 2 bases and J lost 6, with 16 bases in between. The CDR3 sequence is CASSYSFGQFDGYTF. The CDR3 bases are TGTGCCAGCAGTTACAGTTTTGGACAGTTTGATGGCTACACCTTC.

There are a few counts of this clone. The chain employs TRBV4-3 and TRBJ2-1; D is ambiguous. The CDR3 has 13 residues. V was cut by 0 bases and J by 13 bases, with 13 bases left in between. CDR1 is LGHNA, CDR2 YSLEER, per germline. CDR3 nucleotides: TGCGCCAGCAGCCAAGAAATAAGCCCTAATCAGTTCTTC. Encoded protein: CASSQEISPNQFF.

This clone was observed once. The chain recombines TRBV27 with TRBJ2-5, with TRBD1 matching over 7 bases. The CDR3 is made up of 14 amino acids. Germline lookup yields CDR1 MNHEY and CDR2 SMNVEV (reference sequence). J was trimmed by 5 bases and V by 2 bases; bases with no gene match: 5. Written as DNA, the CDR3 is TGTGCCAGCAGTTTACCTGACAGGGTGGAGACCCAGTACTTC. Translation: CASSLPDRVETQYF.

V is TRBV6-5 and J is TRBJ1-1; D gene unclear. CDR3 length equals 14 residues. Trimming cost V 6 bases and J 5 bases, with 16 bases left between them. Germline-derived CDR1 and CDR2 are MNHEY and SVGAGI. The chain's CDR3 is CASREGLGRTEAFF. CDR3 bases: TGTGCCAGCAGAGAGGGTTTGGGGAGGACTGAAGCTTTCTTT.

The gene calls are TRBV5-1 and TRBJ2-5; 13 bases agree with TRBD2. The J segment lost 7 bases and the V segment lost 6 bases, leaving 6 bases of the junction unmatched. The length of the CDR3 is 14 residues. Germline values: CDR1 SGHRS, CDR2 YFSETQ. The CDR3, as DNA: TGCGCCAGCAAAGGACTAGCGGGGGACGGGACCCAGTACTTC. This encodes CASKGLAGDGTQYF.

This chain uses TRBV9 with TRBJ2-3, with TRBD2 identical over 9 bases. The V and J ends lost 3 bases and 4 bases, in that order; junction bases with no gene match: 18. The CDR3 consists of 19 residues. Germline lookup yields CDR1 SGDLS and CDR2 YYNGEE. CDR3 coding DNA: TGTGCCAGCAGCGCCGGACTGATTTTAGCGGGGGCGGCGGCAGATACGCAGTATTTT. Translated, it gives CASSAGLILAGAAADTQYF. The full variable domain, completed using reference TRBV9 and TRBJ2-3, is DSGVTQTPKHLITATGQRVTLRCSPRSGDLSVYWYQQSLDQGLQFLIQYYNGEERAKGNILERFSAQQFPDLHSELNLSSLELGDSALYFCASSAGLILAGAAADTQYFGPGTRLTVL.

The V gene is TRBV5-1, the J gene TRBJ2-2; 9 bases map to TRBD1. The CDR3 spans 16 residues. The V gene's germline CDR1 is SGHRS and CDR2 YFSETQ. With 4 bases clipped from V and 4 bases from J, the junction kept 8 bases outside the gene matches. The CDR3, as DNA: TGCGCCAGCAGCACGGGACAGGGAGGGAGCACCGGGGAGCTGTTTTTT. Amino acid sequence: CASSTGQGGSTGELFF.

Turning to this clone: The DNA is left out, because the CDR3 cannot be placed on it with certainty; the CDR3 is given as TCRdb lists it. The V and J genes are TRBV7-3 and TRBJ1-6; the table names TRBD1, a call not compared with the DNA. The CDR3 is 15 residues long, ends included. Germline CDR1 and CDR2: SGHTA and FQGTGA. CDR3 region: CASSFGPGQGSPLHF.

The chain joins TRBV7-9 to TRBJ1-2, with 9 bases identical to TRBD1. The CDR3 has 15 residues. V was pared by 5 bases and J by 6 bases, with 10 bases of the junction left unmatched. Germline lookup yields CDR1 SEHNR and CDR2 FQNEAQ (reference sequence). CDR3 DNA sequence: TGTGCCAGCAGCCATGGACAGGGGAGGTATAATGGCTACACCTTC. It encodes CASSHGQGRYNGYTF. Based on the CDR3 plus reference TRBV7-9 and TRBJ1-2, the full variable domain is DTGVSQNPRHKITKRGQNVTFRCDPISEHNRLYWYRQTLGQGPEFLTYFQNEAQLEKSRLLSDRFSAERPKGSFSTLEIQRTEQGDSAMYLCASSHGQGRYNGYTFGSGTRLTVV.

The chain joins TRBV6-1 to TRBJ1-2; D might be TRBD1 (6 bases). The V end was cut by 3 bases, the J end by 0 bases, with 11 bases between. The CDR3 runs 15 residues. Per germline, CDR1 MNHNS and CDR2 SASEGT. CDR3 sequence reads: CASSEGQGSNYGYTF. CDR3 DNA: TGTGCCAGCAGTGAGGGGCAGGGGTCTAACTATGGCTACACCTTC.

V is TRBV7-9 and J is TRBJ2-5; a possible D gene is TRBD1 (6 bases). The CDR3 runs 13 residues. Trimming removed 4 bases at V and 5 bases at J, with 11 bases between. Germline V gives CDR1 SEHNR, CDR2 FQNEAQ (reference sequence). CDR3 nucleotides: TGTGCCAGCAGCTCAGGGGTGTGGGAGACCCAGTACTTC. It specifies CASSSGVWETQYF.

The V and J genes are TRBV11-1 and TRBJ2-3; D might be TRBD2 (6 bases). Trimming removed 7 bases from V and 4 bases from J, with 18 bases in between. Germline lookup yields CDR1 SGHAT and CDR2 FQDESV (reference sequence). The CDR3 has 15 residues. CDR3 DNA: TGTGCCAGCACTGACTGGGGGGTAGGGGCAGATACGCAGTATTTT. It translates to CASTDWGVGADTQYF.

The chain employs TRBV5-1 and TRBJ1-2; maybe TRBD1 (6 bases). V lost 4 bases to trimming and J lost 8 bases, with 24 bases between them. The CDR3 runs to 16 residues. The germline CDR1 and CDR2 sequences are SGHRS and YFSETQ. CDR3 loop: CASSDRSGPGTGGYTF. As DNA, the CDR3 is TGCGCCAGCAGCGACAGGTCGGGACCGGGTACGGGAGGCTACACCTTC.

The table lists this clone with a count of one. This chain uses TRBV7-7 with TRBJ2-3; TRBD2 agrees at 14 bases. CDR1 and CDR2 (germline): SSHAT, FNYEAQ (reference sequence). CDR3 length: 16 residues. Trimming removed 5 bases from V and 2 bases from J; junction bases left unmatched: 3. CDR3 protein: CASSPGLAGATDTQYF. CDR3 DNA sequence: TGTGCCAGCAGCCCGGGACTAGCGGGGGCCACAGATACGCAGTATTTT.

This clone was observed at least ten times. The V call is TRBV5-1, the J call TRBJ1-2, with 8 bases matching TRBD1. The V segment lost 0 bases and the J segment 4 bases; nucleotides outside the gene matches: 2. The germline V gene encodes CDR1 SGHRS and CDR2 YFSETQ. The CDR3 has 14 amino acids. Written as DNA, the CDR3 is TGCGCCAGCAGCTTGGAGGGGACAGGCTATGGCTACACCTTC. It encodes CASSLEGTGYGYTF.

CDR3 sequence (DNA): TGTGCCAGCAGCCATGACAGGACTAGCAATCAGCCCCAGCATTTT. This translates into CASSHDRTSNQPQHF. The genes are TRBV6-6 and TRBJ1-5; D may be TRBD1 (6 bases). The CDR3 totals 15 residues. Germline CDR1 MNHNY, CDR2 SVGAGI (reference sequence). With 6 bases removed from V and 0 bases from J, the gap between germline ends came to 12 bases.

The CDR3 DNA follows: TGTGCCAGCAGTTACCCCGGGACAGGGCAAGAGACCCAGTACTTC. This translates into CASSYPGTGQETQYF. The chain combines TRBV6-6 with TRBJ2-5, with 9 nucleotides matching TRBD1. V lost 2 bases, J lost 2 bases, and 3 bases stayed unmatched. Germline V gene data show CDR1 as MNHNY and CDR2 as SVGAGI (reference sequence). The CDR3 is 15 amino acids.

The V call is TRBV19, the J call TRBJ2-5, with D uncertain. V was cut by 5 bases and J by 1 base, with 11 bases left in between. Germline V gene sequence: CDR1 LNHDA, CDR2 SQIVND (reference sequence). This CDR3 is 14 amino acids long. CDR3 protein: CASSPSSAQETQYF. The CDR3 DNA sequence: TGTGCCAGTAGTCCTTCCAGCGCCCAAGAGACCCAGTACTTC.

The V gene is TRBV28, the J gene TRBJ1-2, with TRBD1 identical over 7 bases. CDR1 is MDHEN and CDR2 is SYDVKM in the germline V gene. The CDR3 covers 14 residues. The ends lost 3 bases at V and 8 bases at J; junction bases unmatched: 9. DNA for the CDR3: TGTGCCAGCAGTTTTGCCGACAGGGTAGAAGGCTACACCTTC. It encodes CASSFADRVEGYTF.

This clone was detected only a few times. This chain links TRBV10-2 with TRBJ2-5; maybe TRBD1 (6 bases). With 0 bases removed from V and 6 bases from J, the gap between germline ends came to 11 bases. Germline loops: CDR1 WSHSY, CDR2 SAAADI. This CDR3 has 14 residues. CDR3 in amino acids: CASSESAGVQTQYF. The CDR3 DNA sequence: TGCGCCAGCAGTGAGTCGGCAGGGGTACAGACCCAGTACTTC.

This clone showed up just once. The CDR3 DNA reads as TGTGCCAGCAGTGCGCGACAGGGAAGAGGTGGGGCCAACGTCCTGACTTTC. As protein: CASSARQGRGGANVLTF. The chain joins TRBV27 to TRBJ2-6, with 7 bases fitting TRBD1. The germline V gene has CDR1 MNHEY and CDR2 SMNVEV (reference sequence). Trimming took 5 bases from V and 3 from J; bases not matched to a gene: 10. This CDR3 is 17 amino acids long.

This clone was counted a few times. The chain joins TRBV6-1 to TRBJ1-1; 9 nucleotides match TRBD1. Germline V gene data show CDR1 as MNHNS and CDR2 as SASEGT. The CDR3 length is 14 residues. Trimming cost V 6 bases and J 2 bases; bases outside gene matches: 4. This chain's CDR3 is CASSLQGANTEAFF. The CDR3, as DNA: TGTGCCAGCAGCCTACAGGGGGCAAACACTGAAGCTTTCTTT.

The chain links TRBV18 to TRBJ2-2; 11 bases map to TRBD2. This CDR3 comprises 22 residues. Germline V CDR1 and CDR2: KGHSH, LQKENI. V gave up 0 bases and J gave up 3 bases; unmatched junction bases: 18. In DNA form, the CDR3 reads TGTGCCAGCTCACCACCCACTGCTTCGAGGATGCTAGCGGGGGGTCACACCGGGGAGCTGTTTTTT. It specifies CASSPPTASRMLAGGHTGELFF.

This chain connects TRBV11-2 to TRBJ1-6, with D unclear. Deletions cut 1 base from V and 7 bases from J, with 2 bases between. This CDR3 is 12 amino acids long. Germline CDR1 reads SGHAT; CDR2 reads FQNNGV. Here the CDR3 DNA reads TGTGCCAGCAGCTTAGCAAATTCACCCCTCCACTTT. It specifies CASSLANSPLHF.

The chain employs TRBV5-1 and TRBJ2-7, with D perhaps matching TRBD1 (5 bases). Germline V gene lookup returns CDR1 SGHRS and CDR2 YFSETQ. V lost 1 base, J lost 5 bases, and 10 bases lay in between. This CDR3 is built from 13 residues. The CDR3 region has the DNA TGCGCCAGCAGCTTGCTACAGGATCACGAGCAGTACTTC. Translating it yields CASSLLQDHEQYF.